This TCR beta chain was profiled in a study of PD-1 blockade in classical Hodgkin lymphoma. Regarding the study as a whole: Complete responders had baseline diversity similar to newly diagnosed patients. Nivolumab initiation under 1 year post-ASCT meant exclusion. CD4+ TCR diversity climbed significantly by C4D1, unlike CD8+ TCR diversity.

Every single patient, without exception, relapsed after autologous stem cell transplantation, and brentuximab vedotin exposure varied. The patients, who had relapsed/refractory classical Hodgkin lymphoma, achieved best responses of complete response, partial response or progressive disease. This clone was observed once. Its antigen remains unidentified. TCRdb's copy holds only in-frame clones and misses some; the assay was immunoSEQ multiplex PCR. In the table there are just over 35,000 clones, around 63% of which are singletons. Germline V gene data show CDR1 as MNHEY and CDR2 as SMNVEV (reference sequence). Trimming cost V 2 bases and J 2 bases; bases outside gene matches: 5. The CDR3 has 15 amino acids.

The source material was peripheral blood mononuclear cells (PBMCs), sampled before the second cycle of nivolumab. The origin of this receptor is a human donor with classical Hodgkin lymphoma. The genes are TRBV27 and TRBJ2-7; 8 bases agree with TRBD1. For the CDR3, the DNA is TGTGCCAGCAGTTTAGTTCCAGGGGGCCCCTACGAGCAGTACTTC. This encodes CASSLVPGGPYEQYF.